This TCR beta chain was documented in a study of T cells in Graves' hyperthyroidism and ophthalmopathy. Amplification yielded TCR beta CDR3 regions, with RNA transcripts as the source. Primed by the HTBI set, a first-round RT-PCR was run on the TCR CDR3. TCRdb analysed the multiplex PCR reads with MiXCR anew, one entry per CDR3 protein. The table lists about half a million distinct CDR3 sequences, less than 25% of them singletons. Study observations and caveats: Through a model of 13 V-J features, ophthalmopathy was separated from stable hyperthyroidism. Ophthalmopathy, which appeared later, was predicted by the model a median 6.5 months before onset.

V was pared by 6 bases and J by 6 bases, with 18 bases between. The length of the CDR3 is 14 residues. This clonotype was recorded at least ten times. Its antigen remains unidentified. The V call is TRBV12-3 or TRBV12-4, the J call TRBJ2-7; D remains ambiguous. The receptor comes from a man aged 18-30 years with Graves' hyperthyroidism. Sequences were obtained from blood. In DNA, the CDR3 is TGTGCCAGCAGCCTCCCTGGCGTGACCCGCGAGCAGTACTTC. Protein sequence: CASSLPGVTREQYF.